The present entry profiles one TCR beta chain with its context. This sample is part of a study of blood T cell repertoires in COVID-19. Looking at the study overall: From the United States, Italy and Spain came samples of acute and convalescent COVID-19.

This table comes from immunoSEQ multiplex PCR, and its TCRdb copy is limited to in-frame clones, with some not included. The sample consists of around 43,000 clones, 70% to 90% of them appearing once. Sequencing was done on a sample of peripheral blood. The source of this sequence is a human donor in a cohort sampled during active COVID-19.

The CDR3 DNA is TGCGCCAGCGGTGGAGGCGCCTCGGGAACTGAAGCTTTCTTT. It translates to CASGGGASGTEAFF. The chain uses TRBV5-1 and TRBJ1-1; D is uncertain. The germline CDR1 and CDR2 sequences are SGHRS and YFSETQ. The CDR3 has 14 residues. The germline V and J ends were trimmed by 7 bases and 5 bases, with 18 bases remaining between them. The entire variable domain, with the rest obtained from reference TRBV5-1 and TRBJ1-1, is as follows: KAGVTQTPRYLIKTRGQQVTLSCSPISGHRSVSWYQQTPGQGLQFLFEYFSETQRNKGNFPGRFSGRQFSNSRSEMNVSTLELGDSALYLCASGGGASGTEAFFGQGTRLTVV.